One and the same sample provided the 4 T cell receptor beta chains below, sequenced in a study of T cells in Graves' hyperthyroidism and ophthalmopathy. RNA transcripts gave rise to amplified TCR beta CDR3 regions. A first-round RT-PCR of the TCR CDR3 used the HTBI primer set. MiXCR was run by TCRdb on the multiplex PCR reads, yielding one entry per CDR3 protein. Seen here are about 260,000 distinct CDR3 sequences, 20% to 25% observed once, and the top ten hold around 30%. Sequenced material: blood. These receptor sequences come from a man aged 40-49 years with Graves' hyperthyroidism that later progressed to Graves' ophthalmopathy.

Here the CDR3 reads CSARHRDRGSRQPQHF. The CDR3 coding sequence is TGCAGTGCTAGACACCGGGACAGGGGTTCGCGGCAGCCCCAGCATTTT. The chain combines TRBV20-1 with TRBJ1-5, with 10 nucleotides matching TRBD1. The CDR3 is 16 amino acids. Germline V gives CDR1 DFQATT, CDR2 SNEGSKA (reference sequence). Trimming took 2 bases from V and 7 from J; bases not matched to a gene: 11.

This clonotype was found many times. The J gene is TRBJ2-7, the V gene TRBV20-1; D gene ambiguous. In germline, CDR1 is DFQATT, CDR2 SNEGSKA (reference sequence). V lost 3 bases to trimming and J lost 3 bases, with 9 bases between them. This CDR3 is 12 amino acids long. The CDR3 here is CSARTPSYEQYF. DNA for the CDR3: TGCAGTGCTAGGACACCGAGCTACGAGCAGTACTTC.

This clonotype was picked up many times. The V call is TRBV15, the J call TRBJ2-4; tentatively, D is TRBD1 or TRBD2 (5 bases each). Per germline, CDR1 LNHNV and CDR2 YYDKDF (reference sequence). The length of the CDR3 is 12 residues. Trimming removed 8 bases from V and 7 bases from J, with 12 bases in between. Here the CDR3 reads CATEGNKNIQYF. In DNA, the CDR3 is TGTGCCACCGAGGGGAACAAGAACATTCAGTACTTC.

The chain has TRBV3-1 and TRBJ1-3; 12 nucleotides line up with TRBD1. With 4 bases clipped from V and 4 bases from J, the junction kept 5 bases outside the gene matches. Germline loops: CDR1 LGHDT, CDR2 YNNKEL (reference sequence). The CDR3 runs to 16 residues. CDR3 nucleotide sequence: TGTGCCAGCAGCCCACGGGACAGGGGGCCAGGAAACACCATATATTTT. Protein: CASSPRDRGPGNTIYF. Filled out from reference TRBV3-1 and TRBJ1-3, the complete variable domain reads DTAVSQTPKYLVTQMGNDKSIKCEQNLGHDTMYWYKQDSKKFLKIMFSYNNKELIINETVPNRFSPKSPDKAHLNLHINSLELGDSAVYFCASSPRDRGPGNTIYFGEGSWLTVV.